This T cell receptor (beta chain) was profiled in a study of siplizumab effects on memory and regulatory T cells. Here immunoSEQ multiplex PCR was the method, and the copy in TCRdb shows in-frame clones only, minus some. The table lists 120,000 or so clones, roughly 92% of them singletons. Overall study findings and caveats: Naive T cells appeared more varied than memory cells and looked like key alloresponse contributors.

Of note for this clone: Its antigen is not known.

Source material: CD4+ T cells sorted from blood. The source is a human donor in good health.

DNA for the CDR3: TGTGCCAGCAGCGTAGTGGGACGATTCGGGTACCAAGAGACCCAGTACTTC. Protein product: CASSVVGRFGYQETQYF. The chain carries TRBV9 and TRBJ2-5; possibly TRBD1 or TRBD2 for D (5 bases each). Trimming cost V 0 bases and J 0 bases, with 15 bases left between them. This CDR3 has 17 amino acids. Germline V gene data show CDR1 as SGDLS and CDR2 as YYNGEE.